This is a list of T cell receptor beta chains from one sample in a study of shared clonotypes between healthy human individuals. Repertoires were generated with immunoSEQ multiplex PCR, while TCRdb's copy carries only in-frame clones and drops some. Here the sample spans over a million clones, approximately 97% being singletons. The sample consisted of naive CD4+ T cells sorted from blood. These receptors were taken from a man aged 30-40 years in good health. Both conserved end residues are part of each CDR3. The D gene is left open where the match is weak.

j_call: TRBJ1-5
v_call: TRBV28
d_call: .
cdr3_aa: CASSPFKGQPQHF
cdr3_nt: TGTGCCAGCAGCCCCTTTAAGGGCCAGCCCCAGCATTTT

j_call: TRBJ2-7
v_call: TRBV2
d_call: .
cdr3_aa: CASTGHLSSYEQYF
cdr3_nt: TGTGCCAGCACCGGACACCTAAGCTCCTACGAGCAGTACTTC

j_call: TRBJ2-7
v_call: TRBV30
d_call: .
cdr3_aa: CAWRGRNYEQYF
cdr3_nt: TGTGCCTGGAGAGGACGGAACTACGAGCAGTACTTC

j_call: TRBJ2-2
v_call: TRBV19
d_call: .
cdr3_aa: CASIRGPGRGTGELFF
cdr3_nt: TGTGCCAGTATCCGCGGCCCTGGCCGCGGCACCGGGGAGCTGTTTTTT

j_call: TRBJ2-5
v_call: TRBV19
d_call: .
cdr3_aa: CASSITGLETQYF
cdr3_nt: TGTGCCAGTAGTATTACAGGCCTAGAGACCCAGTACTTC

j_call: TRBJ2-5
v_call: TRBV5-1
d_call: .
cdr3_aa: CASSDPSRRLETQYF
cdr3_nt: TGCGCCAGCAGCGATCCTTCTCGGCGCCTGGAGACCCAGTACTTC

j_call: TRBJ2-3
v_call: TRBV6-4
d_call: .
cdr3_aa: CASSETSGPFSSTDTQYF
cdr3_nt: TGTGCCAGCAGTGAAACCAGCGGGCCTTTTTCTAGCACAGATACGCAGTATTTT

j_call: TRBJ1-1
v_call: TRBV5-4
d_call: .
cdr3_aa: CASSKRLNTEAFF
cdr3_nt: TGTGCCAGCAGCAAGAGACTAAACACTGAAGCTTTCTTT

j_call: TRBJ2-1
v_call: TRBV14
d_call: TRBD2
cdr3_aa: CASSQSGTSYNEQFF
cdr3_nt: TGTGCCAGCAGCCAAAGCGGGACCTCCTACAATGAGCAGTTCTTC

j_call: TRBJ2-7
v_call: TRBV5-4
d_call: TRBD1
cdr3_aa: CASSPPGQNYEQYF
cdr3_nt: TGTGCCAGCAGCCCCCCGGGACAGAACTACGAGCAGTACTTC

j_call: TRBJ1-3
v_call: TRBV5-1
d_call: .
cdr3_aa: CASSLGASSGNTIYF
cdr3_nt: TGCGCCAGCAGCTTGGGGGCGTCCTCTGGAAACACCATATATTTT